One sample yielded the 3 T cell receptor beta chains listed below, sequenced in a study of shared clonotypes between healthy human individuals. Repertoires were generated with immunoSEQ multiplex PCR, while TCRdb's copy carries only in-frame clones and drops some. The sample holds about 600,000 clones, approximately 97% seen once. The sequencing sample was made of naive CD4+ T cells sorted from blood. Regarding subset: CD45RA+ positively selected. Source of these receptors: a woman in her twenties or thirties in good health.

The chain combines TRBV5-1 with TRBJ2-6; TRBD1 matches 12 bases. Trimming cost V 3 bases and J 0 bases; bases outside gene matches: 4. The length of the CDR3 is 18 residues. From germline, CDR1 is SGHRS and CDR2 YFSETQ. DNA of the CDR3: TGCGCCAGCAGCTCGACGGGACAGGGGGCCTCTGGGGCCAACGTCCTGACTTTC. Translation: CASSSTGQGASGANVLTF.

The chain combines TRBV10-2 with TRBJ1-2, with no clear D. CDR1 and CDR2 (germline): WSHSY, SAAADI. V lost 5 bases and J lost 5, with 15 bases in between. CDR3 length: 14 amino acids. CDR3: CASSPQTGEYGYTF. In DNA form, the CDR3 reads TGCGCCAGCAGTCCTCAGACCGGGGAATATGGCTACACCTTC.

This clone occurred once. The V and J genes are TRBV20-1 and TRBJ2-5, with D possibly called TRBD1 or TRBD2 (5 bases each). The ends were cut back, 5 bases at V and 7 bases at J, with 11 bases in the middle. The length of the CDR3 is 11 residues. Germline CDR1 is DFQATT and CDR2 is SNEGSKA (reference sequence). The CDR3 sequence: CSAPRDGTQYF. CDR3 nucleotide sequence: TGCAGTGCTCCACGGGACGGGACCCAGTACTTC.